Listed below are T cell receptor beta chains from one sample, sequenced in a study of tissue T cells after allogeneic stem cell transplantation. Some clones are missing from TCRdb's copy, which holds only in-frame ones; the method was immunoSEQ multiplex PCR. Found here are around 700 clones, 42% of them singletons; the top ten hold about three fifths. Material: descending colon tissue, obtained at autopsy. These receptors all stem from a female patient aged 40 to 75 with steroid-refractory graft-versus-host disease after an allogeneic stem cell transplant. Some T cells may be graft donor cells. The CDR3 runs from the conserved cysteine through the conserved F or W. A D gene is named only where the DNA matches it firmly. The size of a clone is reported for some rows only, either as once, few or many, or as a class for expanded clones.

TRBV7-2,NA,NA,TRBJ1-6,CASSPVSYVHNSPLHF,TGTGCCAGCAGCCCCGTGAGCTACGTCCATAATTCACCCCTCCACTTT
TRBV5-1,few,NA,TRBJ2-7,CASSPGPSSTWGQYF,TGCGCCAGCAGCCCCGGACCGTCCTCGACGTGGGGGCAGTACTTC
TRBV4-2,few,NA,TRBJ2-7,CASSERTFDEQYF,TGTGCCAGCAGCGAGCGGACATTCGACGAGCAGTACTTC
TRBV6-5,NA,NA,TRBJ2-1,CASSWALPDNEQFF,TGTGCCAGCAGTTGGGCCCTCCCCGACAATGAGCAGTTCTTC
TRBV9,once,NA,TRBJ1-1,CASSEQGSPHTEAFF,TGTGCCAGCAGCGAGCAGGGGTCTCCTCACACTGAAGCTTTCTTT
TRBV28,few,NA,TRBJ1-1,CASSSRDGSILGEAFF,TGTGCCAGCAGTTCCCGGGACGGGTCGATTTTAGGTGAAGCTTTCTTT
TRBV4-3,NA,TRBD1,TRBJ2-1,CASSRTSQGAGASYNEQFF,TGCGCCAGCAGCAGAACATCGCAGGGGGCGGGTGCCTCCTACAATGAGCAGTTCTTC
TRBV18,large,TRBD2,TRBJ2-3,CASSPSLAGGPDTQYF,TGTGCCAGCTCACCATCCCTAGCGGGGGGGCCAGATACGCAGTATTTT
TRBV6-2/TRBV6-3,NA,NA,TRBJ1-1,CASSYGPEAFF,TGTGCCAGCAGTTACGGACCTGAAGCTTTCTTT
TRBV10-3,NA,NA,TRBJ1-3,CAISQAAQGNTIYF,TGTGCCATCAGTCAAGCGGCACAGGGAAACACCATATATTTT
TRBV9,NA,NA,TRBJ2-5,CASSVGLQFRLEEETQYF,TGTGCCAGCAGCGTAGGGTTACAGTTCAGATTAGAGGAGGAGACCCAGTACTTC
TRBV10-3,hyperexpanded,TRBD1,TRBJ1-1,CAISEAGTGNTEAFF,TGTGCCATCAGTGAAGCCGGGACAGGGAACACTGAAGCTTTCTTT
TRBV5-1,NA,NA,TRBJ1-1,CASSLLGRGSFGTEAFF,TGCGCCAGCAGCTTGTTGGGCAGGGGTTCTTTTGGGACTGAAGCTTTCTTT
TRBV10-3,NA,NA,TRBJ2-6,CAISESAGTGANVLTF,TGTGCCATCAGTGAGTCGGCAGGAACTGGGGCCAACGTCCTGACTTTC
TRBV4-3,few,NA,TRBJ2-4,CASSQAGGRDKNIQYF,TGCGCCAGCAGCCAGGCCGGGGGGCGGGACAAAAACATTCAGTACTTC
TRBV5-1,once,NA,TRBJ1-2,CASSPGQSSNYGYTF,TGCGCCAGCAGCCCCGGACAGTCCTCCAACTATGGCTACACCTTC
TRBV5-1,hyperexpanded,TRBD1,TRBJ2-3,CASSLGQGQGTDTQYF,TGCGCCAGCAGCTTGGGCCAGGGACAGGGAACAGATACGCAGTATTTT